This T cell receptor beta chain stems from a study of shared clonotypes between healthy human individuals (TCRdb year 2020). In terms of the full investigation: A couple of women and a few men aged 18 to 49 years were included in the cohort. For each donor, three plates each were used for CD4 naive and CD4 memory, two plates were used for CD8 naive, and one plate was used for CD8 memory. To estimate repertoire size and how much clonotypes are shared between individuals, the study performed deep sequencing of blood TCR repertoires from five healthy adults. To increase sequencing depth and limit assay-specific biases, different laboratories used diverse techniques to prepare libraries and sequence TCR repertoires. Leukapheresis yielded between about 0.94 and 8.9 billion PBMCs per donor.

Summary of the overall study and its limitations: Sampling was limited to blood, and TCR repertoires in tissue likely differ from TCR repertoires in blood. Pairwise subsampling led to the expectation that sequencing depth would affect the degree of clonotype sharing among donors. Sharing across several donors was observed for about 5% of naive CD4, about 4% of naive CD8, 2.3% of memory CD4, and roughly 0.4% of memory CD8 clonotypes. Naive subsets generally had larger estimated clonotype richness than memory subsets. Incomplete sequencing was indicated by rarefaction of sorted-subset datasets, despite the large sequencing depth. The genetic and exposure-history diversity represented was limited by the small number of donors. Higher generation probabilities were observed for clonotypes shared by all four sorted-subset donors than for non-shared clonotypes.

The CDR3 starts with the cysteine, ends with the phenylalanine, and has 17 residues. Just CDR3 DNA is preserved here, 51 bases in frame from base 1. The CDR1 and CDR2 encoded by the germline V gene are MNHNS and SASEGT. V and J are truncated by 1 base and 4 bases respectively, leaving an intervening sequence of 17 bases. As for this clone: Its binding antigen is unknown. Base qualities are not provided; no much larger clone lies one nucleotide away.

CD8 naive samples were CD45RO-negative cells positively selected for CCR7, giving a CD45RA+CCR7+ population that excluded TemRA cells. The donors were healthy, HIV-negative adults with no recently reported acute infections or vaccinations. All donors were Caucasian adults living in Nashville, Tennessee, USA. Blood was collected by leukapheresis, and PBMCs were isolated by Ficoll-Histopaque density gradient centrifugation and then cryopreserved in liquid nitrogen vapor phase. Purity and quantity of every magnetically sorted T cell population were checked by analytical flow cytometry. Genomic DNA was isolated from every sorted fraction and measured by UV absorbance on a Nanodrop 2000c. Using the deep immunoSEQ assay, multiplex PCR amplified TCR CDR3 regions from genomic DNA. Genomic DNA extracted from each cell subset was distributed evenly over all wells of several immunoSEQ 96-well plates, and each plate served as one replicate. For sorted subsets, approximately 0.2 ug of genomic DNA, equivalent to 25,000 to 35,000 T cell genomes, went into each replicate PCR. The purified libraries were quantified using a Qubit 3.0 fluorometer, sized with a Bioanalyzer 2100, and then quantified again using the KAPA Library Quantification kit. Each immunoSEQ 96-well plate was sequenced on its own single-read 150-cycle Illumina NextSeq 550 flow cell. As for the original processing: The immunoSEQ output contained only junctional sequences without quality scores, so filtering could not match that applied to full-length reads. To assign V/J genes and CDR3, sequences were annotated against IMGT germline references using PyIR, a Python wrapper for IgBLAST v1.9. Any read was removed if the V/J assignment was weak (E-value above 1e-6), the CDR3 was missing, or the read contained stop codons, out-of-frame junctions, or ambiguous translated residues. V3J clonotypes were defined as sequences sharing an identical inferred V gene, J gene, and CDR3 amino acid sequence. Percentage overlap between repertoires was calculated by dividing the number of shared unique clonotypes by the size of the smaller repertoire. RTK rarefaction, the Chao1 estimator, and Recon v2.1 estimates of unobserved clonotypes were used to assess repertoire richness. Generation probabilities were computed with OLGA for all TCRbeta clonotypes obtained by the gDNA method from a few donors. The source is immuneACCESS, and TCRdb retained only in-frame sequences with V and J called. Part of the clones is not carried over; for the studies checked, unresolved V genes explain less than half of this, and the remainder is unexplained. The DNA was the basis for D and trimming; V, J and clone size are from that table. This sample holds roughly 890,000 clones; 85% to 95% were observed only once. Jointly, the top ten make up 20% to 30% of the sample.

Sample: naive CD8+ T cells sorted from blood. The cell subset or site label on this specimen signifies: CD45RA+CCR7+. The rearranged chain carries TRBV6-1 and TRBJ1-3, with the D gene too uncertain to name. The source of this sequence is a man aged 30-40 years in good health. The CDR3 protein: CASSEDWGGISGNTIYF. The nucleotides read TGTGCCAGCAGTGAAGATTGGGGTGGAATCTCCGGAAACACCATATATTTT.